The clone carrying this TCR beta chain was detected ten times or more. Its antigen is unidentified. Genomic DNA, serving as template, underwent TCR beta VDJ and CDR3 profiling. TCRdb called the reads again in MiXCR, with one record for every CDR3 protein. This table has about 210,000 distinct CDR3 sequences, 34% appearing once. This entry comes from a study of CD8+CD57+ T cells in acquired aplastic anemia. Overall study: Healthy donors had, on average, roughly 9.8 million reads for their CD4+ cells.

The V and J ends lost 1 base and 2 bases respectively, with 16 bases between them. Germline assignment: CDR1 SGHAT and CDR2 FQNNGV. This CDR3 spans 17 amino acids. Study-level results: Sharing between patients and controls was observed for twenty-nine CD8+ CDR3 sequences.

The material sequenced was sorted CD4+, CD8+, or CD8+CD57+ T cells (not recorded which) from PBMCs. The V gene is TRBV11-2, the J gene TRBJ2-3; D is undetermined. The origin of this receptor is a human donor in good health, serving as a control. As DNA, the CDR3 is TGTGCCAGCAGCTTAGGGTTCGGGTACCGACACACAGATACGCAGTATTTT. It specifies CASSLGFGYRHTDTQYF.